This is a list of T cell receptor beta chains from one sample in a study of T cells in Graves' hyperthyroidism and ophthalmopathy. In TCRdb, the multiplex PCR reads were re-called with MiXCR into one record per CDR3 protein. The sample holds roughly 510,000 distinct CDR3 sequences, less than 25% seen once. Sequenced input: blood. The receptors come from a man aged 18 to 35 with Graves' hyperthyroidism. Each CDR3 is given with its conserved first and last residue. The D gene is left open where the match is weak. Some rows have no size entry. The others give once, few or many, or a class for an expanded clone.

TRBV4-1,TRBJ2-7,-,-,15,CASRSQIVGTYEQYF,TGCGCCAGCCGCTCTCAAATTGTGGGGACCTACGAGCAGTACTTC
TRBV28,TRBJ1-2,-,-,12,CASRVDPYGYTF,TGTGCCAGTAGGGTTGATCCCTATGGCTACACCTTC
TRBV12-3/TRBV12-4,TRBJ2-5,-,-,14,CASSLYRAQETQYF,TGTGCCAGCAGTTTATACAGGGCCCAGGAGACCCAGTACTTC
TRBV12-3/TRBV12-4,TRBJ1-2,-,-,14,CASSIGGGAYGYTF,TGTGCCAGCAGTATAGGGGGGGGAGCCTATGGCTACACCTTC
TRBV7-3,TRBJ2-5,many,TRBD2,15,CASSRARREVRSQYF,TGTGCCAGCAGCCGGGCCCGGCGGGAGGTTAGGAGCCAGTACTTC
TRBV2,TRBJ1-5,many,-,14,CASLGTNSNQPQHF,TGTGCCAGCCTCGGGACGAATAGCAATCAGCCCCAGCATTTT
TRBV6-1,TRBJ2-7,-,-,13,CASTPTSSYEQYF,TGTGCCAGCACCCCGACTAGCTCCTACGAGCAGTACTTC
TRBV30,TRBJ1-5,many,-,14,CACTAPRGNQPQHF,TGTGCCTGCACCGCGCCCCGGGGCAATCAGCCCCAGCATTTT
TRBV2,TRBJ1-5,many,-,17,CASSVQAPTVMNQPQHF,TGTGCCAGCAGCGTACAGGCCCCCACAGTTATGAATCAGCCCCAGCATTTT
TRBV5-6,TRBJ2-2,-,-,16,CASSLAAGQGTGELFF,TGTGCCAGCAGCTTGGCGGCAGGCCAGGGCACCGGGGAGCTGTTTTTT
TRBV5-1,TRBJ1-2,many,-,13,CASSSDPFNGYTF,TGCGCCAGCAGCTCGGATCCCTTTAACGGCTACACCTTC
TRBV6-2/TRBV6-3,TRBJ1-1,many,-,12,CASGRGYTEAFF,TGTGCCAGCGGCAGGGGCTACACTGAAGCTTTCTTT
TRBV12-3/TRBV12-4,TRBJ1-5,many,-,12,CAGSLTPQPQHF,TGTGCCGGCAGTTTGACCCCCCAGCCCCAGCATTTT
TRBV6-1,TRBJ2-2,-,-,12,CASEASTGELFF,TGTGCCAGTGAAGCGTCTACCGGGGAGCTGTTTTTT
TRBV12-3/TRBV12-4,TRBJ2-5,many,-,15,CASSRAGTPQETQYF,TGTGCCAGCAGCAGAGCCGGGACCCCACAAGAGACCCAGTACTTC
TRBV14,TRBJ2-7,many,-,14,CASSHDSAAHEQYF,TGTGCCAGCAGCCACGACTCAGCGGCCCACGAGCAGTACTTC
TRBV12-3/TRBV12-4,TRBJ1-2,-,TRBD1,13,CASNIGTGVGYTF,TGTGCCAGCAACATCGGGACAGGGGTAGGCTACACCTTC
TRBV27,TRBJ1-1,many,-,13,CASKDRMGTEAFF,TGTGCCAGCAAGGACAGAATGGGGACTGAAGCTTTCTTT
TRBV6-5,TRBJ2-7,many,-,16,CASSYAGGAPSYEQYF,TGTGCCAGCAGTTACGCAGGGGGGGCTCCCTCCTACGAGCAGTACTTC
TRBV6-1,TRBJ1-2,many,TRBD1,15,CASRQNRGGVGGYTF,TGTGCCAGCAGACAAAACAGGGGCGGAGTTGGCGGCTACACCTTC
TRBV27,TRBJ1-2,many,TRBD1,14,CASSRTGANYGYTF,TGTGCCAGCAGCCGAACAGGGGCCAACTATGGCTACACCTTC
TRBV11-1,TRBJ2-7,many,-,15,CASSLALGGTYEQYF,TGTGCCAGCAGCTTAGCCCTTGGAGGTACCTACGAGCAGTACTTC
TRBV12-3/TRBV12-4,TRBJ2-7,many,-,15,CASSLIRGPTYEQYF,TGTGCCAGCAGTTTAATTCGGGGTCCGACCTACGAGCAGTACTTC
TRBV30,TRBJ2-3,-,-,11,CAWRDADTQYF,TGTGCCTGGAGGGATGCAGATACGCAGTATTTT
TRBV6-1,TRBJ2-7,few,-,14,CASSVGRGSYEQYF,TGTGCCAGCAGTGTTGGCAGGGGCTCTTACGAGCAGTACTTC
TRBV20-1,TRBJ2-5,-,-,13,CSASSGPGETQYF,TGCAGTGCTAGTTCCGGGCCCGGAGAGACCCAGTACTTC
TRBV12-3/TRBV12-4,TRBJ1-2,-,-,13,CASSLARGAGYTF,TGTGCCAGCAGTTTAGCGCGGGGTGCAGGCTACACCTTC
TRBV28,TRBJ2-7,-,-,14,CASSFPAFLNEQYF,TGTGCCAGCAGTTTTCCCGCCTTCTTGAATGAGCAGTACTTC